Below, one TCR beta chain is given with its context. What it binds is not known. Regarding time point: blood 4 weeks post-SBRT, at nephrectomy. Treatment reported: 15 Gy SBRT to primary tumor, nephrectomy 4 weeks later. Nephrectomy followed 15 Gy stereotactic body radiation by 4 weeks. With V trimmed by 4 bases and J by 2 bases, 2 bases remained unmatched. Germline V gene data show CDR1 as LGHNA and CDR2 as YNFKEQ. This CDR3 comprises 15 residues. The entry originates in a study of radiation and T cells in renal cell carcinoma. General study points: From baseline, blood top tumor clonotypes peaked at 2 weeks post-radiation.

Produced via immunoSEQ multiplex PCR; TCRdb's table is partial and in-frame only. The sample has 75,000 to 90,000 clones, roughly nine tenths seen once; the top ten hold nearly 6%. The TCR originated in an older woman with renal cell carcinoma. The sample here was blood, taken from a patient whose treatment included radiotherapy and nephrectomy. The rearrangement uses TRBV4-2 and TRBJ2-3; 11 nucleotides match TRBD2. CDR3 nucleotide sequence: TGTGCCAGCAGCCCTAGCGGGGGGCCCACAGATACGCAGTATTTT. Protein product: CASSPSGGPTDTQYF.